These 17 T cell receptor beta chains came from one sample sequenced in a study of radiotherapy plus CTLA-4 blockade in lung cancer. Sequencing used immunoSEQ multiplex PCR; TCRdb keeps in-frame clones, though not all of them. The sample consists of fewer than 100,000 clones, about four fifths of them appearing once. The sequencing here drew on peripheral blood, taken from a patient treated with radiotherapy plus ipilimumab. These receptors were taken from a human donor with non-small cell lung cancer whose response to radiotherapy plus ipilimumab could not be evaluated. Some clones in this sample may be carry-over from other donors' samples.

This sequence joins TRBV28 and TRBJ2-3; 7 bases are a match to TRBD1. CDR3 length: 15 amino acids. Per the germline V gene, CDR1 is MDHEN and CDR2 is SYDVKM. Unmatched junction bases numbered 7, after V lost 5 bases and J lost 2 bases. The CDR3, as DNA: TGTGCCAGCAGTCTGATGACAGGGATCACAGATACGCAGTATTTT. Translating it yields CASSLMTGITDTQYF.

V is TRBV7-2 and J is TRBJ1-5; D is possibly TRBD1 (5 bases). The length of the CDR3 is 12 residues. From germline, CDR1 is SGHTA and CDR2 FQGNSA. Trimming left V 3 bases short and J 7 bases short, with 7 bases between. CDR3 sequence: CASSFDSQPQHF. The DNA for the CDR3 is TGTGCCAGCAGCTTCGACAGCCAGCCCCAGCATTTT. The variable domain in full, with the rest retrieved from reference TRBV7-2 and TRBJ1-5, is GAGVSQSPSNKVTEKGKDVELRCDPISGHTALYWYRQSLGQGLEFLIYFQGNSAPDKSGLPSDRFSAERTGGSVSTLTIQRTQQEDSAVYLCASSFDSQPQHFGDGTRLSIL.

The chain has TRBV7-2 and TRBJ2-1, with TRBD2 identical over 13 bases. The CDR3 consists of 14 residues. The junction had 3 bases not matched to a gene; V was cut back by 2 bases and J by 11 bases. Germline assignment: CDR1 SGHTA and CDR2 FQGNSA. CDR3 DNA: TGTGCCAGCAGCTTAACTAGCGGGGGGGCCAAGCAGTTCTTC. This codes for CASSLTSGGAKQFF.

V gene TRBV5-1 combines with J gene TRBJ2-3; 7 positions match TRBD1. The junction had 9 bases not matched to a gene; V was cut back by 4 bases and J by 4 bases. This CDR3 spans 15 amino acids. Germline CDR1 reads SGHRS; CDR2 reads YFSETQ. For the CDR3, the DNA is TGCGCCAGCAGCCAAGGGACAGCGAGGTCAGATACGCAGTATTTT. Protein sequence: CASSQGTARSDTQYF.

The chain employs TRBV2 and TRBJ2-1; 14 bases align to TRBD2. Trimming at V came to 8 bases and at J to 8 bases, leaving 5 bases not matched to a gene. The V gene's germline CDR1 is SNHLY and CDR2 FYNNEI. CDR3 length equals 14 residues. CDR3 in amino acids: CASWGTSGGHEQFF. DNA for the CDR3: TGTGCCAGCTGGGGGACTAGCGGGGGCCATGAGCAGTTCTTC.

CDR3 DNA sequence: TGTGCCAGCAGCTTAGACGGACAAGACCCCTACGAGCAGTACTTC. Its protein is CASSLDGQDPYEQYF. The J gene is TRBJ2-7, the V gene TRBV7-6, with D possibly TRBD1 on 5 matching bases. The CDR3 extends over 15 amino acids. CDR1 is SGHVS, CDR2 FNYEAQ, per germline. V dropped 1 base and J dropped 2 bases, with 12 bases sitting between them.

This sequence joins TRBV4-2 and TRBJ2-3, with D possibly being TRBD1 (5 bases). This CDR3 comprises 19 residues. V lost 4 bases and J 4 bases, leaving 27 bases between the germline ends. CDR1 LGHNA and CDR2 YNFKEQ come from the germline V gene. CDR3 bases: TGTGCCAGCAGCCTTACAAGCCTCGCAGGGTTGCATAAATCAGATACGCAGTATTTT. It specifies CASSLTSLAGLHKSDTQYF.

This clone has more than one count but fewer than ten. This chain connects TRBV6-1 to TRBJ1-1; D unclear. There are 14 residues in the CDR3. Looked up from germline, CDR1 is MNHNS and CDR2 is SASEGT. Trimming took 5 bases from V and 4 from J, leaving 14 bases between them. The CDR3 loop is CASSLSQRGTEAFF. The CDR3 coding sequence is TGTGCCAGCAGTCTTTCTCAGCGGGGCACTGAAGCTTTCTTT.

The CDR3 sequence: CATSREAQVNTEAFF. The CDR3 DNA reads as TGTGCCACCAGCAGAGAAGCACAGGTGAACACTGAAGCTTTCTTT. The V call is TRBV15, the J call TRBJ1-1; a weak D match, TRBD1 (5 bases). V was shortened by 0 bases and J by 0 bases, with 8 bases between the two germline ends. The germline CDR1 and CDR2 sequences are LNHNV and YYDKDF (reference sequence). The CDR3 runs to 15 residues.

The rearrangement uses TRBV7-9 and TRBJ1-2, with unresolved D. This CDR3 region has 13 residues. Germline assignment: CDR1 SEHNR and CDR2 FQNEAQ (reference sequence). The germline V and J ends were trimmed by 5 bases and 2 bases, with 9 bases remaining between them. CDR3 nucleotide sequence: TGTGCCAGCAGCAACACAGAGAACTATGGCTACACCTTC. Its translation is CASSNTENYGYTF.

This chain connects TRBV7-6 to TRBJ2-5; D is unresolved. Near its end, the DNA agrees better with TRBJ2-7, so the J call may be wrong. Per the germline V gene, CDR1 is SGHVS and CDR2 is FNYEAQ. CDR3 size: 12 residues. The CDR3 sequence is CASSLAANEQYF. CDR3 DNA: TGTGCCAGCAGCTTAGCTGCGAACGAGCAGTACTTC.

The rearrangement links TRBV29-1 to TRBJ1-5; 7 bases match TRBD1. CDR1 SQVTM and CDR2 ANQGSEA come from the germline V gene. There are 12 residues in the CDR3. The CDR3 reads CSPQGSNQPQHF. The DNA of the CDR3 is TGCAGTCCACAGGGGAGCAATCAGCCCCAGCATTTT.

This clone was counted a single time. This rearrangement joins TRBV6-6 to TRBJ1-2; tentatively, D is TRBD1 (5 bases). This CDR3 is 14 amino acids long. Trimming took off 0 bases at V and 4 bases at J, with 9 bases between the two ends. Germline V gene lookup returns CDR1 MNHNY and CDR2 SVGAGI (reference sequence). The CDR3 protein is CASSYSARVYGYTF. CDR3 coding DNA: TGTGCCAGCAGTTACTCGGCCAGGGTCTATGGCTACACCTTC.

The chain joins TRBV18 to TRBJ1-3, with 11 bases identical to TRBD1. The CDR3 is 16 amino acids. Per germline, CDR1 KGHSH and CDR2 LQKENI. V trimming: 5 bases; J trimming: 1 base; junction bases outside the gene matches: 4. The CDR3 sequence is CASSTGTGGSGNTIYF. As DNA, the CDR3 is TGTGCCAGCTCAACCGGGACAGGGGGATCTGGAAACACCATATATTTT.

The CDR3 DNA is TGTGCCAGCAGTTTATCTGGGAGCTACTATGGCTACACCTTC. Its translation: CASSLSGSYYGYTF. The chain carries TRBV27 and TRBJ1-2; D unresolved. From germline, CDR1 is MNHEY and CDR2 SMNVEV (reference sequence). The V end lost 0 bases, the J end lost 3 bases, and 8 bases lay between the germline ends. The length of the CDR3 is 14 residues.

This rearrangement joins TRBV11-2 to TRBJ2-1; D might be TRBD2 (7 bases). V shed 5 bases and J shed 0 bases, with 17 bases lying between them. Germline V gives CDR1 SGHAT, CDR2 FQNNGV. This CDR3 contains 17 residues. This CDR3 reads CASSPMGGPSSYNEQFF. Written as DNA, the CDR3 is TGTGCCAGCAGCCCAATGGGGGGGCCGAGCTCCTACAATGAGCAGTTCTTC. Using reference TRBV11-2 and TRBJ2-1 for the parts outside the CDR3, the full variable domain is EAGVAQSPRYKIIEKRQSVAFWCNPISGHATLYWYQQILGQGPKLLIQFQNNGVVDDSQLPKDRFSAERLKGVDSTLKIQPAKLEDSAVYLCASSPMGGPSSYNEQFFGPGTRLTVL.

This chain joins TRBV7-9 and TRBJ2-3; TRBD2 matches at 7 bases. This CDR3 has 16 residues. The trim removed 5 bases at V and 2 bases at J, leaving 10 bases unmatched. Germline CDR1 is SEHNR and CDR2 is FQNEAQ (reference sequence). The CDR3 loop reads CASSAWGGGYTDTQYF. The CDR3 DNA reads TGTGCCAGCAGCGCCTGGGGCGGGGGATACACAGATACGCAGTATTTT.